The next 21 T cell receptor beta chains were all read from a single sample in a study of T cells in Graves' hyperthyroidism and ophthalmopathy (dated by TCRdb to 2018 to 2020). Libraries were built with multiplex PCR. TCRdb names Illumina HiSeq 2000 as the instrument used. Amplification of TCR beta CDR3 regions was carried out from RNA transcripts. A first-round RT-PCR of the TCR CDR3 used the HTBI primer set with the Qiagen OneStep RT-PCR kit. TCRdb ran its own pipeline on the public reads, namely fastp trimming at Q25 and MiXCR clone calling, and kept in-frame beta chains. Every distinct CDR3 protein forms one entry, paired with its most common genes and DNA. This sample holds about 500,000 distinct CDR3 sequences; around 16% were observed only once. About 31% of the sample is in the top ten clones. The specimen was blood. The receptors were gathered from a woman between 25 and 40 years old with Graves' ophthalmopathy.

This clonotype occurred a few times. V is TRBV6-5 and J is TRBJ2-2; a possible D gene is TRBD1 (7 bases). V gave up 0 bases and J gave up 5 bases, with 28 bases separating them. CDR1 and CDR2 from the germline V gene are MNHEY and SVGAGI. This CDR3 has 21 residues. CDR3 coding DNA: TGTGCCAGCAGTTACTCGTATTGGGCAGAGGAGGGGGCGCGTGGGACCGGGGAGCTGTTTTTT. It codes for CASSYSYWAEEGARGTGELFF.

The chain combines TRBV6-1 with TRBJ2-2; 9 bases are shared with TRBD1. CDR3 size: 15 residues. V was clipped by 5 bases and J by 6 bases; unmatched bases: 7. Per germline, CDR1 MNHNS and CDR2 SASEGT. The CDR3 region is CASSHGQGWPGELFF. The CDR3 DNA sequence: TGTGCCAGCAGTCACGGACAGGGGTGGCCCGGGGAGCTGTTTTTT.

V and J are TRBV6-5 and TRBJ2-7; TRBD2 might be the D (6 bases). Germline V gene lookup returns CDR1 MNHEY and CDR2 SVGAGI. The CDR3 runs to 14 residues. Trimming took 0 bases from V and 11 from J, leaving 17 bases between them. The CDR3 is CASSYSTGGAVEYF. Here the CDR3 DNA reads TGTGCCAGCAGTTACTCGACGGGCGGGGCCGTGGAGTACTTC.

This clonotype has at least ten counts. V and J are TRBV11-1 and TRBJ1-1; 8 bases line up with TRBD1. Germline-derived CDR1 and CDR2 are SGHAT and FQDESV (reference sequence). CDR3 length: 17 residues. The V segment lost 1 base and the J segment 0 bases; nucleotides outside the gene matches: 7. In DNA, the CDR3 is TGTGCCAGCAGCTTAGGTATGACAGGGGCCATGAACACTGAAGCTTTCTTT. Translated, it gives CASSLGMTGAMNTEAFF.

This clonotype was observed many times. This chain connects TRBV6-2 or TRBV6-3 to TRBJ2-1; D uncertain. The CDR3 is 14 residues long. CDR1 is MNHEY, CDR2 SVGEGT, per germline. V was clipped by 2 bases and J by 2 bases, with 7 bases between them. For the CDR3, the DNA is TGTGCCAGCAGTTACAGGCAAGCCTACAATGAGCAGTTCTTC. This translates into CASSYRQAYNEQFF.

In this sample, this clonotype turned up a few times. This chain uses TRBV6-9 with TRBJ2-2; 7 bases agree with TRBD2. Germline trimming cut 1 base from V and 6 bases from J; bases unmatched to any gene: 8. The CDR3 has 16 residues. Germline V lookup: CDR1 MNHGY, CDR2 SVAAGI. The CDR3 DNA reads TGTGCCAGCAGTTATTATTGGCGGGAGATGTCCGGGGAGCTGTTTTTT. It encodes CASSYYWREMSGELFF.

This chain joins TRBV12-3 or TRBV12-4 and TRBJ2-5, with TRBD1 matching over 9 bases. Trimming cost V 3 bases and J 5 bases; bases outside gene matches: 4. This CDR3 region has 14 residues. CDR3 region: CASSFGTGIETQYF. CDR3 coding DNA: TGTGCCAGCAGTTTTGGGACAGGGATCGAGACCCAGTACTTC.

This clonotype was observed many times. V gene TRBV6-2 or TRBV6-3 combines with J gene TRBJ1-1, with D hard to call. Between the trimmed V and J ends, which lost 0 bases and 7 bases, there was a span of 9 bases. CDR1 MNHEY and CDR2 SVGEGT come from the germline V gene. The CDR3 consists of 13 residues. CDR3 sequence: CASSYSRRDEAFF. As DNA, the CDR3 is TGTGCCAGCAGTTACTCGAGGCGGGATGAAGCTTTCTTT.

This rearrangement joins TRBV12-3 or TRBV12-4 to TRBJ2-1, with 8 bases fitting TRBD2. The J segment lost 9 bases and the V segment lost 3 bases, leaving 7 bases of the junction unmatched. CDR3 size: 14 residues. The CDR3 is CASSFAGGLTEQFF. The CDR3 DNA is TGTGCCAGCAGTTTCGCGGGAGGCCTCACTGAGCAGTTCTTC.

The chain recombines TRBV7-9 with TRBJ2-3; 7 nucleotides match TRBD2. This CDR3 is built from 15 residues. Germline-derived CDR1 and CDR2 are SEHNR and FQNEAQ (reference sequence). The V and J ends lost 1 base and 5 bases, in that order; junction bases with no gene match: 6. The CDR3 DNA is TGTGCCAGCAGCTTAGTGGGAGGGCCTCAAGATACGCAGTATTTT. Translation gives CASSLVGGPQDTQYF.

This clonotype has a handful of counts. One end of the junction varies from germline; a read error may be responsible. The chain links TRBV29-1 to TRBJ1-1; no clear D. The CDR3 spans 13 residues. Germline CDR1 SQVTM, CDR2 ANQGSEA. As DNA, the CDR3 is TGCAGCGTTGTTGGGAGCGAGAACGCTGAAGCTTTCTTT. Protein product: CSVVGSENAEAFF.

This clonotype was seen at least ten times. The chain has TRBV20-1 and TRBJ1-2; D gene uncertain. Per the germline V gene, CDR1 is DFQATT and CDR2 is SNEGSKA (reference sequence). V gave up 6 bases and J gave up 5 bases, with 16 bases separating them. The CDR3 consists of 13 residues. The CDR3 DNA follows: TGCAGTGCCACGACCTATGGGGTGTATGGCTACACCTTC. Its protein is CSATTYGVYGYTF.

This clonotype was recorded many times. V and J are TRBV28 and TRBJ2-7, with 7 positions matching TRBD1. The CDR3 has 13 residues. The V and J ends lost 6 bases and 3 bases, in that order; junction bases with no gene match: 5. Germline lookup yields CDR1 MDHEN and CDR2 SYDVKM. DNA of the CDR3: TGTGCCAGCAGGGGACAGACGTTCTACGAGCAGTACTTC. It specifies CASRGQTFYEQYF.

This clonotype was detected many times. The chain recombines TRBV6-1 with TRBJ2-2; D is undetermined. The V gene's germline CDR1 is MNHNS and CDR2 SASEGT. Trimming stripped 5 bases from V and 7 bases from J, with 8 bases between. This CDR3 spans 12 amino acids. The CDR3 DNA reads TGTGCCAGCAGTTTCTACGGCGGGGAGCTGTTTTTT. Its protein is CASSFYGGELFF.

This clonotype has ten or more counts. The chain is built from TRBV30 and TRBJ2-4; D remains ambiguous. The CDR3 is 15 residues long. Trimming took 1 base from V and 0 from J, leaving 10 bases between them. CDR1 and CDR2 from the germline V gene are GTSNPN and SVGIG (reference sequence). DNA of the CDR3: TGTGCCTGGAGTGGACCCGGATTAGCCAAAAACATTCAGTACTTC. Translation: CAWSGPGLAKNIQYF.

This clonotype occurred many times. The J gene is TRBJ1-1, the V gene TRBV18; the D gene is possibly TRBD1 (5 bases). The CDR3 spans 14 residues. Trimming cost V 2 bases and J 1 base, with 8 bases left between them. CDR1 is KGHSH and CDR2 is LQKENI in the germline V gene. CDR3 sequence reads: CASSPNRRNTEAFF. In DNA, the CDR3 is TGTGCCAGCTCACCAAACAGGAGGAACACTGAAGCTTTCTTT.

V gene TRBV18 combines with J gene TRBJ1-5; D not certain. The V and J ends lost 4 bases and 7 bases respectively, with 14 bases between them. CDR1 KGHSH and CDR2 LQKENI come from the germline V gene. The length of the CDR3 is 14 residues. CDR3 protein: CASSLKAPPQPQHF. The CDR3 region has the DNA TGTGCCAGCTCACTTAAAGCTCCCCCACAGCCCCAGCATTTT.

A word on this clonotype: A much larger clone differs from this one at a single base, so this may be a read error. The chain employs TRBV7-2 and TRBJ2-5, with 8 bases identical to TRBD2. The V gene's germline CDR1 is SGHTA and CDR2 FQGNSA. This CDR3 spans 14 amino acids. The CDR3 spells CAGSHTSGKGTQYF. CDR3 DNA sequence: TGTGCCGGCAGCCACACTAGCGGAAAGGGGACCCAGTACTTC.

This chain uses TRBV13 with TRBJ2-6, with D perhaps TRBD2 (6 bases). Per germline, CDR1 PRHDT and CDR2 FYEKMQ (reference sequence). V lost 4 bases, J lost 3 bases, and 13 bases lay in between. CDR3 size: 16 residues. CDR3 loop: CASSSPAGSGANVLTF. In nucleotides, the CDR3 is TGTGCCAGCAGCTCCCCCGCGGGGAGTGGGGCCAACGTCCTGACTTTC.

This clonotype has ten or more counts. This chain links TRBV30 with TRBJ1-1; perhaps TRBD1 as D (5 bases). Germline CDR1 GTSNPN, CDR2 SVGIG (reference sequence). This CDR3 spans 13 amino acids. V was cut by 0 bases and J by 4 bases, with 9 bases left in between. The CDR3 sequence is CAWSVLQGTEAFF. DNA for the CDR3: TGTGCCTGGAGTGTATTGCAGGGCACTGAAGCTTTCTTT.

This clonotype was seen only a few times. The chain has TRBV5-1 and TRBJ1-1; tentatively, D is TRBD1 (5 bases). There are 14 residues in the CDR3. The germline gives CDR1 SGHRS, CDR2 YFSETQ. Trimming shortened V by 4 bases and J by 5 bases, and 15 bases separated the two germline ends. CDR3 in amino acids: CASSRMLGGTEAFF. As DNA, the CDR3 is TGCGCCAGCAGCCGAATGTTGGGGGGGACTGAAGCTTTCTTT.